The 4 T cell receptor beta chains in this list originate from one sample, sequenced in a study of cytomegalovirus exposure and HLA in healthy donors. 60 Vbeta and 13 Jbeta primers were used in PCR. The repertoire was sequenced with immunoSEQ multiplex PCR; TCRdb's copy has only in-frame clones and lacks some. The table records under 200,000 clones, 70% to 80% of them present only once. Sequenced sample: PBMCs. These receptors were obtained from a female donor in good health and CMV-seronegative.

The V and J genes are TRBV6-1 and TRBJ1-3; D might be TRBD1 (5 bases). Germline CDR1 reads MNHNS; CDR2 reads SASEGT. Trimming removed 7 bases at V and 4 bases at J, with 11 bases between. The CDR3 extends over 13 amino acids. In nucleotides, the CDR3 is TGTGCCAGCATCCGGGGGTGGGGAAACACCATATATTTT. Its translation: CASIRGWGNTIYF.

This clone was picked up a small number of times. The chain uses TRBV6-5 and TRBJ1-2, with a weak D call TRBD1 (5 bases). V shed 5 bases and J shed 7 bases, with 8 bases lying between them. The CDR3 spans 11 residues. Germline CDR1 MNHEY, CDR2 SVGAGI. The CDR3 protein is CASSTRGGYTF. The CDR3 DNA follows: TGTGCCAGCAGTACAAGGGGTGGCTACACCTTC.

A few counts support this clone. The chain recombines TRBV7-2 with TRBJ2-7; TRBD2 is a possible D gene (8 bases). In germline, CDR1 is SGHTA, CDR2 FQGNSA. The germline V and J ends were trimmed by 8 bases and 5 bases, with 25 bases remaining between them. CDR3 length: 16 amino acids. Written as DNA, the CDR3 is TGTGCCAGCCTTCTAGGGGGCGGGGGGTTTTTAGACGAGCAGTACTTC. Translating it yields CASLLGGGGFLDEQYF.

This rearrangement joins TRBV6-1 to TRBJ1-5; the D is unclear. V was pared by 7 bases and J by 4 bases, with 8 bases between. The CDR3 consists of 12 residues. From germline, CDR1 is MNHNS and CDR2 SASEGT. CDR3 loop: CASKEGNQPQHF. In DNA, the CDR3 is TGTGCCAGCAAGGAGGGAAATCAGCCCCAGCATTTT.